This T cell receptor beta chain is drawn from a study of Graves' ophthalmopathy and Graves' hyperthyroidism. RNA transcripts were the source from which TCR beta CDR3 regions were amplified. Second-round multiplex PCR came after a first-round RT-PCR that employed HTBI primers. TCRdb fed the multiplex PCR reads into MiXCR, producing one record per CDR3 protein. The sample has 650,000 to 900,000 distinct CDR3 sequences, approximately 40% seen once. Ophthalmopathic donors had moderate-to-severe activity, CAS ≥3 and NOSPECS ≥4, with disease that had lasted under 3 months. Thyroid ultrasound, orbital computed tomography, TRAb, serum thyroxine and clinical symptoms formed the basis of diagnosis. Findings of the study overall: The blood repertoire also included most expanded thyroid clonotypes above 0.001 frequency. Discriminating ophthalmopathy from stable hyperthyroidism, a 13-signature model attained a sensitivity of about 88% and a specificity of 81.08%.

CDR1 SGHDT and CDR2 YYEEEE come from the germline V gene. The CDR3 has 15 amino acids. V lost 4 bases, J lost 4 bases, and 15 bases lay in between. Concerning this clonotype itself: Its antigen is currently unknown.

The TCR comes from an adult man with Graves' ophthalmopathy. The sample was peripheral blood. The rearrangement joins TRBV5-6 to TRBJ1-3; weak D call: TRBD1 (5 bases). In nucleotides, the CDR3 is TGTGCCAGCAGCACGGGACTTTTTGGGGGAAACACCATATATTTT. Translation: CASSTGLFGGNTIYF.